A selection of T cell receptor beta chains follows, all from one sample in a study of blood T cells in healthy people across ages. One entry per CDR3 protein, called by TCRdb with MiXCR from the 5' RACE reads. The sample has about 1.6 million distinct CDR3 sequences; roughly 30% are singletons. Input material: blood. These receptors all come from a woman aged 25 to 45 in good health. Each CDR3 is given with its conserved first and last residue. The D gene is left open where the match is weak. The size of a clone is reported for some rows only, either as once, few or many, or as a class for expanded clones.

d_call: -; j_call: TRBJ2-1; clone_size: few; cdr3_length: 16; v_call: TRBV15; cdr3_nt: TGTGCCACCAGCAGAGGGTTGAGACACGGCGATTATGAGCAGTTCTTC; cdr3_aa: CATSRGLRHGDYEQFF
d_call: -; j_call: TRBJ1-4; clone_size: -; cdr3_length: 13; v_call: TRBV29-1; cdr3_nt: TGCAGTTCCTGGAGAGAAGGAGATGGAAAACTGTTTTTT; cdr3_aa: CSSWREGDGKLFF
d_call: -; j_call: TRBJ2-1; clone_size: -; cdr3_length: 15; v_call: TRBV6-5; cdr3_nt: TGTGCCAGCAGGTCCGGGGGGCACTCCTACAATGAGCAGTTCTTC; cdr3_aa: CASRSGGHSYNEQFF
d_call: -; j_call: TRBJ2-1; clone_size: many; cdr3_length: 15; v_call: TRBV29-1; cdr3_nt: TGCAGCGTTGAGGGTACAGGGAAAACCTACAATGAGCAGTTCTTC; cdr3_aa: CSVEGTGKTYNEQFF
d_call: TRBD2; j_call: TRBJ2-7; clone_size: -; cdr3_length: 19; v_call: TRBV6-5; cdr3_nt: TGTGCCAGCAGTTACCAAAAGGGGACTAGCGGGAGTGCCGTCCACGAGCAGTACTTC; cdr3_aa: CASSYQKGTSGSAVHEQYF
d_call: -; j_call: TRBJ1-6; clone_size: few; cdr3_length: 14; v_call: TRBV27; cdr3_nt: TGTGCCAGCACCGCCCGTCTCTATAATTCACCCCTCCACTTT; cdr3_aa: CASTARLYNSPLHF
d_call: -; j_call: TRBJ1-5; clone_size: -; cdr3_length: 17; v_call: TRBV28; cdr3_nt: TGTGCCAGCAGTTTATATGAAGGACCGGTTAGCAATCAGCCCCAGCATTTT; cdr3_aa: CASSLYEGPVSNQPQHF
d_call: -; j_call: TRBJ1-2; clone_size: -; cdr3_length: 15; v_call: TRBV25-1; cdr3_nt: TGTGCCAGCAGCGAAGGGGGGGGCGTGAGTTATGGCTACACCTTC; cdr3_aa: CASSEGGGVSYGYTF
d_call: TRBD2; j_call: TRBJ2-7; clone_size: few; cdr3_length: 15; v_call: TRBV20-1; cdr3_nt: TGCAGTGCTAGAGTAGCGGGCCCGAGCTCCTACGAGCAGTACTTC; cdr3_aa: CSARVAGPSSYEQYF
d_call: -; j_call: TRBJ1-2; clone_size: -; cdr3_length: 13; v_call: TRBV20-1; cdr3_nt: TGCAGGGTCTTCGTAGAAGGGAACTATGGCTACACCTTC; cdr3_aa: CRVFVEGNYGYTF
d_call: -; j_call: TRBJ1-1; clone_size: many; cdr3_length: 14; v_call: TRBV29-1; cdr3_nt: TGCAGCGTTGGGTATCAAGACATGCGCACTGAAGCTTTCTTT; cdr3_aa: CSVGYQDMRTEAFF
d_call: -; j_call: TRBJ2-4; clone_size: few; cdr3_length: 11; v_call: TRBV29-1; cdr3_nt: TGCAGCGTTGAGGGAGGGGGGGAGCAGTACTTC; cdr3_aa: CSVEGGGEQYF
d_call: -; j_call: TRBJ2-3; clone_size: -; cdr3_length: 12; v_call: TRBV12-3/TRBV12-4; cdr3_nt: TGTGCCAGCAGTTTACGATGGGATACGCAGTATTTT; cdr3_aa: CASSLRWDTQYF
d_call: -; j_call: TRBJ2-1; clone_size: -; cdr3_length: 12; v_call: TRBV2; cdr3_nt: TGTGCCAGCAGGGAGACGGTGTTTGAGCAGTTCTTC; cdr3_aa: CASRETVFEQFF
d_call: -; j_call: TRBJ2-7; clone_size: few; cdr3_length: 14; v_call: TRBV5-1; cdr3_nt: TGCGCCAGCAGCTTGGACGGTCCCTCGGACGAGCAGTACTTC; cdr3_aa: CASSLDGPSDEQYF
d_call: TRBD2; j_call: TRBJ2-7; clone_size: -; cdr3_length: 12; v_call: TRBV27; cdr3_nt: TGTGCCAGCGGCAGCGGGGGCTACGAGCGGTACTTC; cdr3_aa: CASGSGGYERYF
d_call: -; j_call: TRBJ1-2; clone_size: -; cdr3_length: 14; v_call: TRBV28; cdr3_nt: TGTGCCGGCAGTTTAGGCCAGGAAGACTATGGCTACACCTTC; cdr3_aa: CAGSLGQEDYGYTF
d_call: TRBD2; j_call: TRBJ2-1; clone_size: -; cdr3_length: 15; v_call: TRBV9; cdr3_nt: TGTGCCAGCAGCGTAAGGGGACTAGCGGGCAATGAGCAGTTCTTC; cdr3_aa: CASSVRGLAGNEQFF
d_call: -; j_call: TRBJ2-5; clone_size: -; cdr3_length: 14; v_call: TRBV7-9; cdr3_nt: TGTGCCAGCAGCTTACCAAGTCACCAAGAGACCCAGTACTTC; cdr3_aa: CASSLPSHQETQYF
d_call: -; j_call: TRBJ2-2; clone_size: -; cdr3_length: 15; v_call: TRBV12-3/TRBV12-4; cdr3_nt: TGCGCCAGCAGCTTGTCCAGTAAGAACACCGGGGAGCTGTTTTTT; cdr3_aa: CASSLSSKNTGELFF